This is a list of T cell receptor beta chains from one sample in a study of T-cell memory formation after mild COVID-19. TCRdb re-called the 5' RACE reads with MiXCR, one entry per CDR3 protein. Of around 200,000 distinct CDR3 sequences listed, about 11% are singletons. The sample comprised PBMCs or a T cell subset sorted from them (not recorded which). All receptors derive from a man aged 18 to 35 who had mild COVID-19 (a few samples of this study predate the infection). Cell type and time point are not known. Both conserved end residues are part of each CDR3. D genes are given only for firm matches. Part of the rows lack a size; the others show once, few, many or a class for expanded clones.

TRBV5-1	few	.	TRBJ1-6	TGCGCCAGCCGAGACGTACAGGTTGGGGATGCACCCCTCCACTTT	CASRDVQVGDAPLHF
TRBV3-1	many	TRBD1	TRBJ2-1	TGTGCCAGCAGCCAAGCAACGGGACAGTTATTCTTC	CASSQATGQLFF
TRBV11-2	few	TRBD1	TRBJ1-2	TGTGCCAGCAGCTTTGACAGGGGGCGAAAAAGGACCTTC	CASSFDRGRKRTF
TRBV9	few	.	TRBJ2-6	TGTGCCAGCAGCGCCCATTTGGACCGCTCTGGGGCCAACGTCCTGACTTTC	CASSAHLDRSGANVLTF
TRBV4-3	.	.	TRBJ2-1	TGCGCCAGCAGCCAGCCCCGGAAGGGGGATGAGCAGTTCTTC	CASSQPRKGDEQFF
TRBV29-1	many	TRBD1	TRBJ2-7	TGCAGCGTGGTAAGAGACAGGGACGAGCAGTACTTC	CSVVRDRDEQYF
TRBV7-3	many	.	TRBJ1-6	TGTGCCAGCAGCTTAGTCGGGGGAGAAGGGACACCCCTCCACTTT	CASSLVGGEGTPLHF
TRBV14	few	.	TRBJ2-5	TGTGCCAGCAGCCCCGTATTTGGAGGAGCGGCCCAGTACTTC	CASSPVFGGAAQYF
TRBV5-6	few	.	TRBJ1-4	TGTGCCAGCAGCTACCGTAGGGGAGGGGTTGAAAAACTGTTTTTT	CASSYRRGGVEKLFF
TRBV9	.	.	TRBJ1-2	TGTGCCTCCAAGACAGACGCCTATGGCTACACCTTC	CASKTDAYGYTF
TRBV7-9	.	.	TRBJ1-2	TGTGCCAGCAGCAAAGGACAGACTAACTATGGCTACACCTTC	CASSKGQTNYGYTF
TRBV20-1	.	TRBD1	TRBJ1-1	TGCAGTGCAAAGACAGGGAAGAACACTGAAGCTTTCTTT	CSAKTGKNTEAFF
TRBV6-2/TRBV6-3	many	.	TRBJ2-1	TGTGCCAGCAGTTGGATGACCATCGCTGGCTACAATGAGCAGTTCTTC	CASSWMTIAGYNEQFF
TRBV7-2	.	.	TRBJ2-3	TGTGCCAGCAGCTTAAGGCTAGGGGCCAACACAGATACGCAGTATTTT	CASSLRLGANTDTQYF
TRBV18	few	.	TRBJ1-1	TGTGCCAGCTCACCACGAGAAGGATTCGATAGTGAAGCTTTCTTT	CASSPREGFDSEAFF
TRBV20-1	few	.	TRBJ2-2	TGCAGTGCTAGTACGACCACCGGGGAGCTGTTTTTT	CSASTTTGELFF
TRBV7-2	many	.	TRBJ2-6	TGTGCCAGCAGCCTAGGGGACTCTGGGGCCAACGTCCTGACTTTC	CASSLGDSGANVLTF
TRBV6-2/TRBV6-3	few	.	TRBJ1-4	TGTGCCAGCACCGACCCTGAGGGTGGGATTAATGAAAAACTGTTTTTT	CASTDPEGGINEKLFF
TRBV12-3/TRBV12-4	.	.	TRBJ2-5	TGTGCCAGCAGCCCCACTAGGGGAATTTACCAAGAGACCCAGTACTTC	CASSPTRGIYQETQYF
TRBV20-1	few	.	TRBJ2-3	TGCAGTGCTAGAGAAGGGGGAGATACGCAGTATTTT	CSAREGGDTQYF
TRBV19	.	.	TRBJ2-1	TGTGCCAGTAGTATAGAGCTGGGGGGGGGCCGGCCCTACAATGAGCAGTTCTTC	CASSIELGGGRPYNEQFF
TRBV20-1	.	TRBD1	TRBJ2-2	TGCAGTGCAAAACAGGGGGCAGAACAGCGGGAGCTGTTTTTT	CSAKQGAEQRELFF
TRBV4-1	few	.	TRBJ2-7	TGCGCCAGCAGCCCGGGCCCCCGATTAGGAGAGCAGTACTTC	CASSPGPRLGEQYF
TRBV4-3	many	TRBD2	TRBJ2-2	TGCGCCAGCAGCCTCCGGGAGGCTAGCAGCGGTTGGGCCGGGGAGCTGTTTTTT	CASSLREASSGWAGELFF
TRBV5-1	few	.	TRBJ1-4	TGCGCCAGCAGCCGGGCCACAACTAATGAAAAACTGTTTTTT	CASSRATTNEKLFF
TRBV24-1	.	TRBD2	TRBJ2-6	TGTGCCACCAGCGGGGGGGAGAGGTACACTGGGGCCAACGTCCTGACTTTC	CATSGGERYTGANVLTF
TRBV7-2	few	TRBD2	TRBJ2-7	TGTGCCAGCAGCCCACTAGCGGGGGGGTTCTACGAGCAGTACTTC	CASSPLAGGFYEQYF
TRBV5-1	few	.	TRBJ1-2	TGCGCCAGCACCACCGACGTATTCCCCCCGGTGCACTATGGCTACACCTTC	CASTTDVFPPVHYGYTF
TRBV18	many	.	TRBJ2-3	TGTGCCAGCTCACCAGTAGAAGGGATGCCAGATACGCAGTATTTT	CASSPVEGMPDTQYF
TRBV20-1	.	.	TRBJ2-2	TGCAGTGCTCCCAGGGGCGGATTGAACACCGGGGAGCTGTTTTTT	CSAPRGGLNTGELFF
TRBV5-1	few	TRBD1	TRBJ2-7	TGCGCCAGCGGCCGACAGGGGACCTACGAGCAGTACTTC	CASGRQGTYEQYF
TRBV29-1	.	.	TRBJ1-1	TGCAGCGTTGGCTCCGGGAACACTGAAGCTTTCTTT	CSVGSGNTEAFF
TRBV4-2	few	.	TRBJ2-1	TGTGCCAGCAGCCAAGAGGAGCGGTCCGGGAACAATGAGCAGTTCTTC	CASSQEERSGNNEQFF